This TCR beta chain originates from a study of cytomegalovirus exposure and HLA in healthy donors. Looking at the study overall: From donors who were HLA-typed, an early data release held 80 million or so unique TCRs. The study's findings and limits: TCR beta V segments were, for the most part, productive about 90% or about 30% of the time in an earlier analysis.

Germline V lookup: CDR1 ENHRY, CDR2 SYGVKD. CDR3 length equals 15 residues. V gave up 3 bases and J gave up 6 bases, with 17 bases separating them. 60 Vbeta and 13 Jbeta primers were used in PCR. Clones were read by immunoSEQ multiplex PCR, and TCRdb kept only the in-frame ones, dropping some. Of around 170,000 clones listed, around 77% were seen once; the top ten hold 2.4%. In the case of this clone: Its cognate antigen is unknown.

The receptor was isolated from a man aged 55 to 69 in good health and CMV-seronegative. This chain links TRBV10-3 with TRBJ1-1; unclear D gene. The sequencing input was PBMCs. In DNA, the CDR3 is TGTGCCATCAGTGACACACTACGGGGAGGCGCTGAAGCTTTCTTT. Translating gives CAISDTLRGGAEAFF.